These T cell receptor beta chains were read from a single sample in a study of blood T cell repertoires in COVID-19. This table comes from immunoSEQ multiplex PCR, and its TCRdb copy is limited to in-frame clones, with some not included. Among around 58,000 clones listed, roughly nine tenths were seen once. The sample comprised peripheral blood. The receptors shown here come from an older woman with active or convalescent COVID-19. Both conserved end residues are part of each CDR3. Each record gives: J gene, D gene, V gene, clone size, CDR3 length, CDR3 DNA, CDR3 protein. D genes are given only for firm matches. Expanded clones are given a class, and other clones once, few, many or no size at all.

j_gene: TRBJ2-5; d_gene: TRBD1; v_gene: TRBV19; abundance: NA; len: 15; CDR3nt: TGTGCCAGTAGTATAGGACAGGGGGCGGGAGAGACCCAGTACTTC; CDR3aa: CASSIGQGAGETQYF
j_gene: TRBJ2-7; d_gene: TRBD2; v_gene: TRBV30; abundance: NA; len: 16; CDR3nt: TGTGCCTGGAGCCAAGCTAGCGGGAGGGCCTCCTACGAGCAGTACTTC; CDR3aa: CAWSQASGRASYEQYF
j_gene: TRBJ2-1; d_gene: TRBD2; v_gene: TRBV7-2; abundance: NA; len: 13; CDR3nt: TGTGCCAGCAGCTTAGGGGGAGGGGATGAGCAGTTCTTC; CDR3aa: CASSLGGGDEQFF
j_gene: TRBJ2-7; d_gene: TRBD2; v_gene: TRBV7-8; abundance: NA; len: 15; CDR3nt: TGTGCCAGCAGCCTGCTTGACGGGGGGTCCTACGAGCAGTACTTC; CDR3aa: CASSLLDGGSYEQYF
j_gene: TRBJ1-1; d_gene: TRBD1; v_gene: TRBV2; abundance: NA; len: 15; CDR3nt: TGTGCCAGCAGCCGGGACAGGGCTGGGAACACTGAAGCTTTCTTT; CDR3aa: CASSRDRAGNTEAFF
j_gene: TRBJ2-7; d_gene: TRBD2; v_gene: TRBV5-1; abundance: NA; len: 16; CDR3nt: TGCGCCAGCAGCTTTGGACTAGCGGGAGCGAGGTACGAGCAGTACTTC; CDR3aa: CASSFGLAGARYEQYF
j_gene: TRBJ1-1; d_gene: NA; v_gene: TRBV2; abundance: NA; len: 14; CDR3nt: TGTGCCAGCAGTGAAGGGAGGATGAACACTGAAGCTTTCTTT; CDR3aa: CASSEGRMNTEAFF
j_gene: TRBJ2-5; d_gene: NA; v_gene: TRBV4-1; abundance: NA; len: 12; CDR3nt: TGCGCCAGCAGCCAAGCCAAAGAGACCCAGTACTTC; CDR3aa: CASSQAKETQYF
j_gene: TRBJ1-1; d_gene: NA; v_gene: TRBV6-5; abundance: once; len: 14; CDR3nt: TGTGCCAGCAGTTACGGCCAGGGGTTCACTGAAGCTTTCTTT; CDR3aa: CASSYGQGFTEAFF
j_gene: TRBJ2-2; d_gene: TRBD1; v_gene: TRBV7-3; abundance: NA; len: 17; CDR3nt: TGTGCCAGCAGCGCATGGGCGACAGGGGCACCCTCAGGGGAGCTGTTTTTT; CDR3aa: CASSAWATGAPSGELFF
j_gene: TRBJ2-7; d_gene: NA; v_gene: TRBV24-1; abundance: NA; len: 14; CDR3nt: TGTGCCACCAGTGATTTGTGGGAGACCTACGAGCAGTACTTC; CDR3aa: CATSDLWETYEQYF
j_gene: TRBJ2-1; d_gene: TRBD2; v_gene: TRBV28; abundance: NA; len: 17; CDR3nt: TGTGCCAGCAGGGAAATAGCGGGAGCTAACTCCTACAATGAGCAGTTCTTC; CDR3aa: CASREIAGANSYNEQFF
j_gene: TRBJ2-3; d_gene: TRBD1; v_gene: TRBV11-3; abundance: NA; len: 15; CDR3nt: TGTGCCAGCAGCTTCTCCGGGACAGGGGTAGATACGCAGTATTTT; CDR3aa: CASSFSGTGVDTQYF
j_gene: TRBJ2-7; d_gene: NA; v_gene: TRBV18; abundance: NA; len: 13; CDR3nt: TGTGCCAGCTCACCACCTCACAGCTACGAGCAGTACTTC; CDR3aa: CASSPPHSYEQYF
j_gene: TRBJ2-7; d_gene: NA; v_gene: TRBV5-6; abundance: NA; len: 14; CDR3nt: TGTGCCAGCAGCACGACAGGAACCATTTACGAGCAGTACTTC; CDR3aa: CASSTTGTIYEQYF
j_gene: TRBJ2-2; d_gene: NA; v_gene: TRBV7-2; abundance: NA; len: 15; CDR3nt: TGTGCCAGCAGCGAGCGGACGCGACCCACCGGGGAGCTGTTTTTT; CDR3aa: CASSERTRPTGELFF
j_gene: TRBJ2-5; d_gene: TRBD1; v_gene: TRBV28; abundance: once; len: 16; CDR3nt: TGTGCCAGCAGTTTATGGGAGACAGGGGCACGAGAGACCCAGTACTTC; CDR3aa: CASSLWETGARETQYF
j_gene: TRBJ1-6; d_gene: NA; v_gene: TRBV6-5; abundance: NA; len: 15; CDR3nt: TGTGCCAGCAGAACCGGGACAATGTCGAATTCACCCCTCCACTTT; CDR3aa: CASRTGTMSNSPLHF
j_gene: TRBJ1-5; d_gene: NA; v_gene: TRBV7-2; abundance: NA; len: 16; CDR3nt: TGTGCCAGCAGCTTAGTGGGCAGGGTAAGCAATCAGCCCCAGCATTTT; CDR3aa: CASSLVGRVSNQPQHF
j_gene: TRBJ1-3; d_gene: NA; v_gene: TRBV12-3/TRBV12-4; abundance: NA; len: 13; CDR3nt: TGTGCCAGCAGACATCTCTCTGGAAACACCATATATTTT; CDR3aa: CASRHLSGNTIYF
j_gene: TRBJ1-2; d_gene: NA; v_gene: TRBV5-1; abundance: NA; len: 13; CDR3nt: TGCGCCAGCATCAGGGAAGCTAACTATGGCTACACCTTC; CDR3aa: CASIREANYGYTF
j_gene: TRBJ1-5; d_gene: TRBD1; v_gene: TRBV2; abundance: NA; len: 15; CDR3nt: TGTGCCAGCAGTGGTTTCGACAGGGGAAATCAGCCCCAGCATTTT; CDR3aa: CASSGFDRGNQPQHF
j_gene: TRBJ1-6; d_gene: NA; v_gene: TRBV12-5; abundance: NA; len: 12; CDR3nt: TGTGCTAGTGGTTTGGAACAGGGTCCCCTCCACTTT; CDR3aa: CASGLEQGPLHF
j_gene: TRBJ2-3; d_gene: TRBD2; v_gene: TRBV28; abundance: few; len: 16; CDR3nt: TGTGCCAGCAGCCCGGGGGGAGCGGGGACCCGAGGTACGCAGTATTTT; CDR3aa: CASSPGGAGTRGTQYF
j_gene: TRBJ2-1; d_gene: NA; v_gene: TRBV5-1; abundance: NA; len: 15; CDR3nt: TGCGCCAGCAGCTGGGGGACACCTACCTACAATGAGCAGTTCTTC; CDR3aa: CASSWGTPTYNEQFF
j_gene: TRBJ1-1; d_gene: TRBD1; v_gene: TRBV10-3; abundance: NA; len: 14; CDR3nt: TGTGCCATCAGATTGACAGGGGCGAGAACTGAAGCTTTCTTT; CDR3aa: CAIRLTGARTEAFF
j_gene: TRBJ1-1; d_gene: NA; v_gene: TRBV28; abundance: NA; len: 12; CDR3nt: TGTGCCAGCAGTTTACCAGGGCTTCAAGCTTTCTTT; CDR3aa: CASSLPGLQAFF
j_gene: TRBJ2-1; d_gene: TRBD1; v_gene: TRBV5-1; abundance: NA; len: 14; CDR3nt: TGCGCCAGCAGCCGGGACAGTGCCTACAATGAGCAGTTCTTC; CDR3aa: CASSRDSAYNEQFF
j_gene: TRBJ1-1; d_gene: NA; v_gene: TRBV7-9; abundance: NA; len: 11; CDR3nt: TGTGCCAGCAATCCAGGGTACGAAGCTTTCTTT; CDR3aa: CASNPGYEAFF
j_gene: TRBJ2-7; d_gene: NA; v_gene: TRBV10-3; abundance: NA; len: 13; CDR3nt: TGTGCCATCAATCGGGGGTCCAATTACGAGCAGTACTTC; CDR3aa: CAINRGSNYEQYF
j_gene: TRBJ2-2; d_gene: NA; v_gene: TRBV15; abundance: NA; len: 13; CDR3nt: TGTGCCACCAGCAGAGATAGTTTTGGGGAGCTGTTTTTT; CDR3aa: CATSRDSFGELFF
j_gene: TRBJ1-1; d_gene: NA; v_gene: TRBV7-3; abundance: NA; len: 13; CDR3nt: TGTGCCAGCAGCTTAGACAGAAACACTGAAGCTTTCTTT; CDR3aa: CASSLDRNTEAFF
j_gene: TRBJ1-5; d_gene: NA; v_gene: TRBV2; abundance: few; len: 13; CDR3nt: TGTGCCAGCAGGGAGCAGGGAAATCAGCCCCAGCATTTT; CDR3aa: CASREQGNQPQHF
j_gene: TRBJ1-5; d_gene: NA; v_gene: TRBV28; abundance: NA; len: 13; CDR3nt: TGTGCCAGCACCTGGGGGGTCGATCAGCCCCAGCATTTT; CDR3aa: CASTWGVDQPQHF
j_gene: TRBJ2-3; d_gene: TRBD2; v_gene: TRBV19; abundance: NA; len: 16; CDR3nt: TGTGCCAGTAGTGCCCAGCGGGGGGCTAGCACAGATACGCAGTATTTT; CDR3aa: CASSAQRGASTDTQYF
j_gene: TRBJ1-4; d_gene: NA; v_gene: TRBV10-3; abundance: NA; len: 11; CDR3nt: TGTGCCACCGGACATACTGAAAAACTGTTTTTT; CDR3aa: CATGHTEKLFF
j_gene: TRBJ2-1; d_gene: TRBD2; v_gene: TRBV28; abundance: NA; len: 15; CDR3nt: TGTGCCAGCAGAGAAGGGACTAGCGGGAGGGATGAGCAGTTCTTC; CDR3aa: CASREGTSGRDEQFF
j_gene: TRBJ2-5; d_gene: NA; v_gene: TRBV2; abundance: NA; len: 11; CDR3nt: TGTGCCAGCGGAGGAGGTCAGACCCAGTACTTC; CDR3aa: CASGGGQTQYF
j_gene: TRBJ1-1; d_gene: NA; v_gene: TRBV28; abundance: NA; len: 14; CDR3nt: TGTGCCAGCAGCTTAAGACAGATGAACACTGAAGCTTTCTTT; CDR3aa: CASSLRQMNTEAFF
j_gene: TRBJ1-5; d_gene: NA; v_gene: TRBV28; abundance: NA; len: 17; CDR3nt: TGTGCCAGCAGTTTATCCCTCGCGCAGGGGCGGAATCAGCCCCAGCATTTT; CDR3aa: CASSLSLAQGRNQPQHF
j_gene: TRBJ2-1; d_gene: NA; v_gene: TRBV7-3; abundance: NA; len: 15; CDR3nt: TGTGCCAGCAGCTCCAGGGCCCAAGCTTACAATGAGCAGTTCTTC; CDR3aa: CASSSRAQAYNEQFF
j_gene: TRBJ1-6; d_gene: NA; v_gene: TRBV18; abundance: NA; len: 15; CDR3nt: TGTGCCAGCTCACCCTCCAGGGGCTTTAATTCACCCCTCCACTTT; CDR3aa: CASSPSRGFNSPLHF
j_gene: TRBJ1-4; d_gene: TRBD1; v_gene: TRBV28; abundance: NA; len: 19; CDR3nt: TGTGCCAGCAGTTTTATTGACAGGGGGCACGCGGGAACTAATGAAAAACTGTTTTTT; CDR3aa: CASSFIDRGHAGTNEKLFF
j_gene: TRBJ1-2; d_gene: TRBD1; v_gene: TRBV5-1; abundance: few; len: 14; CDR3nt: TGCGCCAGCAGCTTAGGACAGGGGGCTGATGGCTACACCTTC; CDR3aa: CASSLGQGADGYTF
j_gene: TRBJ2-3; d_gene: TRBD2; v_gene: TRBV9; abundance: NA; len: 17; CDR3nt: TGTGCCAGCAGCCCCCGGGCTAGCGGGGGGTTCACAGATACGCAGTATTTT; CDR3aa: CASSPRASGGFTDTQYF
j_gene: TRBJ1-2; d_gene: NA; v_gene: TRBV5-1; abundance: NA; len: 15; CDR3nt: TGCGCCAGCACCCCCGAGGCGGGTACTAACTATGGCTACACCTTC; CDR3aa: CASTPEAGTNYGYTF
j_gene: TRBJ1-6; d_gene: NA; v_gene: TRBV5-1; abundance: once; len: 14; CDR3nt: TGCGCCAGCAGCTTGGAACCGGGGGATCCACCCCTCCACTTT; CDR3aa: CASSLEPGDPPLHF
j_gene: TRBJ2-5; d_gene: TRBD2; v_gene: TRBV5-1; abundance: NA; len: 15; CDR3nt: TGCGCCACTACGGGGGCTAGCGGGGGGCAAGAGACCCAGTACTTC; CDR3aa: CATTGASGGQETQYF
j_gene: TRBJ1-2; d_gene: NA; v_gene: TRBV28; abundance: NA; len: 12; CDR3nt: TGTGCCAGCAGTTCAGGGACTTATGGCTACACCTTC; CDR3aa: CASSSGTYGYTF
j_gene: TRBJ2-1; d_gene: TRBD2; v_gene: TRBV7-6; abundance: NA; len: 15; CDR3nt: TGTGCCAGCAGCTTACGACTAGCGGGGAGGGATGAGCAGTTCTTC; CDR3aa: CASSLRLAGRDEQFF
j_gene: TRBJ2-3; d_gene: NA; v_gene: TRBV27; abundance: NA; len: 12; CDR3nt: TGTGCCAGCAGCACGGGCACAGATACGCAGTATTTT; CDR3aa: CASSTGTDTQYF
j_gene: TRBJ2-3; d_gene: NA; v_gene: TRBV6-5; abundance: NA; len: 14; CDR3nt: TGTGCCAGCACAGGCTACCTGAGCACAGATACGCAGTATTTT; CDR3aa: CASTGYLSTDTQYF
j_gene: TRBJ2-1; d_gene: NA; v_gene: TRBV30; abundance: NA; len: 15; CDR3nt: TGTGCCTGCACCACTAGCCTCCAACCGGGCCAAGAGCAGTTCTTC; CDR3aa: CACTTSLQPGQEQFF
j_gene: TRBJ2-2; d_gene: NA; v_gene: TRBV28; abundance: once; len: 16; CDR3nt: TGTGCCAGCAGTCCAGTCGACAGTTTGGGCACCGGGGAGCTGTTTTTT; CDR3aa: CASSPVDSLGTGELFF
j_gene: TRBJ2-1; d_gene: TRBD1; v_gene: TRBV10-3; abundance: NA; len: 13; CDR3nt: TGTGCCATCAGGGACAGGGGGTACAATGAGCAGTTCTTC; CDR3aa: CAIRDRGYNEQFF